Presented here are 15 T cell receptor beta chains from one specimen sequenced in a study of blood T cell repertoires in COVID-19. Sequencing used immunoSEQ multiplex PCR; TCRdb keeps in-frame clones, though not all of them. The table records approximately 360,000 clones, about four fifths of them present only once. Sequencing was done on a sample of PBMCs or T cells enriched from blood (not recorded which). The receptors come from a woman between 50 and 59 years old who had recovered from COVID-19.

This clone was observed a handful of times. The chain has TRBV19 and TRBJ1-2; tentative D call: TRBD1 (5 bases). V was clipped by 7 bases and J by 5 bases, with 14 bases between them. There are 13 residues in the CDR3. Looked up from germline, CDR1 is LNHDA and CDR2 is SQIVND (reference sequence). The CDR3 loop is CASTGGGRYGYTF. CDR3 nucleotide sequence: TGTGCCAGTACAGGCGGGGGACGGTATGGCTACACCTTC.

This clone was observed a handful of times. Here the CDR3 reads CASSGMTASNQPQHF. In nucleotides, the CDR3 is TGTGCCAGCAGTGGGATGACTGCTAGCAATCAGCCCCAGCATTTT. The rearrangement uses TRBV2 and TRBJ1-5; D not resolved. Germline CDR1 reads SNHLY; CDR2 reads FYNNEI. The V and J ends lost 4 bases and 0 bases respectively, with 10 bases between them. This CDR3 region has 15 residues.

V and J are TRBV15 and TRBJ1-1; D is ambiguous. V lost 0 bases and J lost 5, with 10 bases in between. Germline V gene sequence: CDR1 LNHNV, CDR2 YYDKDF (reference sequence). The CDR3 runs to 14 residues. The CDR3 nucleotides read TGTGCCACCAGCAGAGATCTCCGGGATACTGAAGCTTTCTTT. It specifies CATSRDLRDTEAFF.

J is TRBJ2-3 and V is TRBV4-2; 8 nucleotides match TRBD1. With V trimmed by 4 bases and J by 3 bases, 3 bases remained unmatched. From germline, CDR1 is LGHNA and CDR2 YNFKEQ. This CDR3 has 14 amino acids. CDR3 DNA: TGTGCCAGCAGCCCAGGACAGGGTACAGATACGCAGTATTTT. Translating it yields CASSPGQGTDTQYF.

The chain links TRBV4-1 to TRBJ1-4, with unresolved D. CDR3 size: 21 residues. Between the trimmed V and J ends, which lost 2 bases and 1 base, there was a span of 26 bases. Germline V CDR1 and CDR2: MGHRA, YSYEKL. CDR3 region: CASSQSRVGVWASVTNEKLFF. The CDR3 DNA reads as TGCGCCAGCAGCCAAAGTAGAGTCGGGGTCTGGGCGTCGGTAACTAATGAAAAACTGTTTTTT.

The genes are TRBV27 and TRBJ2-3; tentatively, D is TRBD2 (6 bases). The CDR3 is made up of 16 amino acids. Germline CDR1 is MNHEY and CDR2 is SMNVEV (reference sequence). V dropped 5 bases and J dropped 1 base, with 16 bases sitting between them. The CDR3 sequence: CASSQRGYGGTDTQYF. The CDR3 region has the DNA TGTGCCAGCAGTCAACGGGGGTATGGGGGCACAGATACGCAGTATTTT.

This chain links TRBV19 with TRBJ1-2, with 8 nucleotides matching TRBD1. V dropped 5 bases and J dropped 2; count of bases not matched to a gene: 10. The CDR3 is 16 residues long. Germline lookup yields CDR1 LNHDA and CDR2 SQIVND (reference sequence). For the CDR3, the DNA is TGTGCCAGTAGTCTGGGTGACAGGGGTGGAAACTATGGCTACACCTTC. Protein: CASSLGDRGGNYGYTF.

The chain is built from TRBV4-1 and TRBJ2-5; tentative D call: TRBD1 (6 bases). V dropped 0 bases and J dropped 5 bases, with 16 bases sitting between them. Germline CDR1 reads MGHRA; CDR2 reads YSYEKL. The CDR3 spans 16 residues. In DNA form, the CDR3 reads TGCGCCAGCAGCCAAGACTTCTTGGGGGCTCAGGAGACCCAGTACTTC. Protein product: CASSQDFLGAQETQYF.

The chain joins TRBV5-5 to TRBJ1-1, with D possibly TRBD1 on 5 matching bases. The CDR3 sequence is 18 residues long. The V end lost 1 base, the J end lost 1 base, and 20 bases lay between the germline ends. From germline, CDR1 is SGHKS and CDR2 YYEKEE (reference sequence). The CDR3 DNA sequence: TGTGCCAGCAGCTTGACACCGACAGTGCTGGCCTCGAACACTGAAGCTTTCTTT. This sequence encodes CASSLTPTVLASNTEAFF. Full variable domain (missing parts from reference TRBV5-5 and TRBJ1-1): DAGVTQSPTHLIKTRGQQVTLRCSPISGHKSVSWYQQVLGQGPQFIFQYYEKEERGRGNFPDRFSARQFPNYSSELNVNALLLGDSALYLCASSLTPTVLASNTEAFFGQGTRLTVV.

The chain is built from TRBV2 and TRBJ1-2, with 11 positions matching TRBD1. CDR1 is SNHLY and CDR2 is FYNNEI in the germline V gene. Trimming cost V 6 bases and J 8 bases; bases outside gene matches: 5. The CDR3 is made up of 13 amino acids. The CDR3 loop is CASRDRGPTGYTF. The CDR3 coding sequence is TGTGCCAGCAGGGACAGGGGGCCTACCGGCTACACCTTC.

This clone was recorded only once. V is TRBV3-1 (or the pseudogene TRBV3-2) and J is TRBJ2-7, with 10 bases lining up with TRBD1. Looked up from germline, CDR1 is LGHDT and CDR2 is YNNKEL (reference sequence). The V gene end was trimmed by 4 bases and the J gene end by 2 bases; junction bases not matched to a gene: 2. CDR3 length: 14 residues. This CDR3 is CASSLGQGAYEQYF. CDR3 bases: TGTGCCAGCAGCCTAGGACAGGGGGCCTACGAGCAGTACTTC.

As to this clone: Other DNA sequences from this sample encode an identical CDR3 as well. The rearrangement uses TRBV18 and TRBJ2-1; possibly TRBD2 for D (5 bases). The CDR3 is 15 amino acids. The V end lost 6 bases, the J end lost 1 base, and 13 bases lay between the germline ends. Germline CDR1 reads KGHSH; CDR2 reads LQKENI. Here the CDR3 reads CASSPTSASYNEQFF. DNA of the CDR3: TGTGCCAGCTCCCCAACTAGTGCGTCCTACAATGAGCAGTTCTTC.

The chain employs TRBV30 and TRBJ1-3; tentatively, D is TRBD1 (5 bases). This CDR3 has 14 residues. CDR1 and CDR2 from the germline V gene are GTSNPN and SVGIG (reference sequence). The germline V and J ends were trimmed by 6 bases and 4 bases, with 16 bases remaining between them. CDR3: CACNPDSHGNTIYF. CDR3 coding DNA: TGTGCCTGCAATCCCGACAGCCACGGAAACACCATATATTTT.

The chain has TRBV7-2 and TRBJ2-7, with D unclear. V shed 8 bases and J shed 3 bases, with 17 bases lying between them. Germline V lookup: CDR1 SGHTA, CDR2 FQGNSA. The CDR3 loop spans 14 amino acids. The CDR3 DNA sequence: TGTGCCAGCCGAGTTGACTCGCAATTCTACGAGCAGTACTTC. Translating gives CASRVDSQFYEQYF.

The chain has TRBV11-3 and TRBJ2-3; TRBD1 might be the D (6 bases). CDR3 length: 14 amino acids. With 5 bases removed from V and 4 bases from J, the gap between germline ends came to 13 bases. The V gene's germline CDR1 is SGHNT and CDR2 YENEEA. The CDR3 sequence is CASSPYRVPDTQYF. The DNA for the CDR3 is TGTGCCAGCAGCCCATACAGGGTTCCAGATACGCAGTATTTT.